A single sample is the source of the 7 T cell receptor beta chains below, sequenced in a study of tissue T cells after allogeneic stem cell transplantation. The assay was immunoSEQ multiplex PCR, and TCRdb's table has in-frame clones only and misses some. The sample contains about 43,000 clones, over 85% of which appear only once. Sequences were derived from blood, sampled before transplantation. Receptors were obtained from a woman aged 35-70 years who later had graft-versus-host disease after an allogeneic stem cell transplant.

V usage is TRBV5-5 and J usage is TRBJ1-6; 8 nucleotides align to TRBD1. The germline gives CDR1 SGHKS, CDR2 YYEKEE (reference sequence). Trimming cost V 3 bases and J 7 bases; bases outside gene matches: 3. The CDR3 runs to 14 residues. CDR3 residues: CASSYGTGNSPLHF. In DNA, the CDR3 is TGTGCCAGCAGCTACGGGACAGGCAATTCACCCCTCCACTTT.

V is TRBV5-1 and J is TRBJ2-2; 9 nucleotides match TRBD2. The CDR3 spans 16 residues. V lost 2 bases, J lost 1 base, and 3 bases stayed unmatched. Germline assignment: CDR1 SGHRS and CDR2 YFSETQ. CDR3: CASSLNSGRNTGELFF. DNA for the CDR3: TGCGCCAGCAGCTTAAATAGCGGGAGGAACACCGGGGAGCTGTTTTTT.

The chain is built from TRBV28 and TRBJ2-3; maybe TRBD2 (5 bases). The germline V gene encodes CDR1 MDHEN and CDR2 SYDVKM. Deletions cut 2 bases from V and 2 bases from J, with 11 bases between. This CDR3 comprises 15 residues. The CDR3 spells CASSLTGSDTDTQYF. For the CDR3, the DNA is TGTGCCAGCAGTTTAACGGGAAGTGACACAGATACGCAGTATTTT.

The gene calls are TRBV28 and TRBJ1-1; a weak D match, TRBD1 (6 bases). CDR1 and CDR2 (germline): MDHEN, SYDVKM. V lost 7 bases and J 5 bases, leaving 17 bases between the germline ends. The CDR3 has 14 residues. The CDR3 reads CASISRDIRTEAFF. CDR3 DNA sequence: TGTGCCAGCATCTCACGGGACATTAGAACTGAAGCTTTCTTT.

The chain recombines TRBV3-1 (or the pseudogene TRBV3-2) with TRBJ2-1; D remains ambiguous. Germline lookup yields CDR1 LGHDT and CDR2 YNNKEL (reference sequence). Trimming left V 3 bases short and J 0 bases short, with 6 bases between. The CDR3 covers 14 residues. The CDR3: CASSQGSSYNEQFF. CDR3 bases: TGTGCCAGCAGCCAGGGTAGCTCCTACAATGAGCAGTTCTTC.

The chain combines TRBV11-2 with TRBJ2-3, with D unclear. Germline CDR1 and CDR2: SGHAT and FQNNGV. This CDR3 is built from 13 residues. V lost 3 bases and J lost 2, with 6 bases in between. CDR3 protein: CASSLADTDTQYF. The DNA for the CDR3 is TGTGCCAGCAGCTTGGCGGACACAGATACGCAGTATTTT.

This clone was seen only once. The chain has TRBV7-9 and TRBJ2-1; 10 bases match TRBD1. The germline V gene has CDR1 SEHNR and CDR2 FQNEAQ (reference sequence). Trimming cost V 3 bases and J 7 bases; bases outside gene matches: 6. This CDR3 comprises 15 residues. The CDR3 nucleotides are TGTGCCAGCAGCTTTAGACAGGGGGCAACAAATGAGCAGTTCTTC. The encoded protein is CASSFRQGATNEQFF.